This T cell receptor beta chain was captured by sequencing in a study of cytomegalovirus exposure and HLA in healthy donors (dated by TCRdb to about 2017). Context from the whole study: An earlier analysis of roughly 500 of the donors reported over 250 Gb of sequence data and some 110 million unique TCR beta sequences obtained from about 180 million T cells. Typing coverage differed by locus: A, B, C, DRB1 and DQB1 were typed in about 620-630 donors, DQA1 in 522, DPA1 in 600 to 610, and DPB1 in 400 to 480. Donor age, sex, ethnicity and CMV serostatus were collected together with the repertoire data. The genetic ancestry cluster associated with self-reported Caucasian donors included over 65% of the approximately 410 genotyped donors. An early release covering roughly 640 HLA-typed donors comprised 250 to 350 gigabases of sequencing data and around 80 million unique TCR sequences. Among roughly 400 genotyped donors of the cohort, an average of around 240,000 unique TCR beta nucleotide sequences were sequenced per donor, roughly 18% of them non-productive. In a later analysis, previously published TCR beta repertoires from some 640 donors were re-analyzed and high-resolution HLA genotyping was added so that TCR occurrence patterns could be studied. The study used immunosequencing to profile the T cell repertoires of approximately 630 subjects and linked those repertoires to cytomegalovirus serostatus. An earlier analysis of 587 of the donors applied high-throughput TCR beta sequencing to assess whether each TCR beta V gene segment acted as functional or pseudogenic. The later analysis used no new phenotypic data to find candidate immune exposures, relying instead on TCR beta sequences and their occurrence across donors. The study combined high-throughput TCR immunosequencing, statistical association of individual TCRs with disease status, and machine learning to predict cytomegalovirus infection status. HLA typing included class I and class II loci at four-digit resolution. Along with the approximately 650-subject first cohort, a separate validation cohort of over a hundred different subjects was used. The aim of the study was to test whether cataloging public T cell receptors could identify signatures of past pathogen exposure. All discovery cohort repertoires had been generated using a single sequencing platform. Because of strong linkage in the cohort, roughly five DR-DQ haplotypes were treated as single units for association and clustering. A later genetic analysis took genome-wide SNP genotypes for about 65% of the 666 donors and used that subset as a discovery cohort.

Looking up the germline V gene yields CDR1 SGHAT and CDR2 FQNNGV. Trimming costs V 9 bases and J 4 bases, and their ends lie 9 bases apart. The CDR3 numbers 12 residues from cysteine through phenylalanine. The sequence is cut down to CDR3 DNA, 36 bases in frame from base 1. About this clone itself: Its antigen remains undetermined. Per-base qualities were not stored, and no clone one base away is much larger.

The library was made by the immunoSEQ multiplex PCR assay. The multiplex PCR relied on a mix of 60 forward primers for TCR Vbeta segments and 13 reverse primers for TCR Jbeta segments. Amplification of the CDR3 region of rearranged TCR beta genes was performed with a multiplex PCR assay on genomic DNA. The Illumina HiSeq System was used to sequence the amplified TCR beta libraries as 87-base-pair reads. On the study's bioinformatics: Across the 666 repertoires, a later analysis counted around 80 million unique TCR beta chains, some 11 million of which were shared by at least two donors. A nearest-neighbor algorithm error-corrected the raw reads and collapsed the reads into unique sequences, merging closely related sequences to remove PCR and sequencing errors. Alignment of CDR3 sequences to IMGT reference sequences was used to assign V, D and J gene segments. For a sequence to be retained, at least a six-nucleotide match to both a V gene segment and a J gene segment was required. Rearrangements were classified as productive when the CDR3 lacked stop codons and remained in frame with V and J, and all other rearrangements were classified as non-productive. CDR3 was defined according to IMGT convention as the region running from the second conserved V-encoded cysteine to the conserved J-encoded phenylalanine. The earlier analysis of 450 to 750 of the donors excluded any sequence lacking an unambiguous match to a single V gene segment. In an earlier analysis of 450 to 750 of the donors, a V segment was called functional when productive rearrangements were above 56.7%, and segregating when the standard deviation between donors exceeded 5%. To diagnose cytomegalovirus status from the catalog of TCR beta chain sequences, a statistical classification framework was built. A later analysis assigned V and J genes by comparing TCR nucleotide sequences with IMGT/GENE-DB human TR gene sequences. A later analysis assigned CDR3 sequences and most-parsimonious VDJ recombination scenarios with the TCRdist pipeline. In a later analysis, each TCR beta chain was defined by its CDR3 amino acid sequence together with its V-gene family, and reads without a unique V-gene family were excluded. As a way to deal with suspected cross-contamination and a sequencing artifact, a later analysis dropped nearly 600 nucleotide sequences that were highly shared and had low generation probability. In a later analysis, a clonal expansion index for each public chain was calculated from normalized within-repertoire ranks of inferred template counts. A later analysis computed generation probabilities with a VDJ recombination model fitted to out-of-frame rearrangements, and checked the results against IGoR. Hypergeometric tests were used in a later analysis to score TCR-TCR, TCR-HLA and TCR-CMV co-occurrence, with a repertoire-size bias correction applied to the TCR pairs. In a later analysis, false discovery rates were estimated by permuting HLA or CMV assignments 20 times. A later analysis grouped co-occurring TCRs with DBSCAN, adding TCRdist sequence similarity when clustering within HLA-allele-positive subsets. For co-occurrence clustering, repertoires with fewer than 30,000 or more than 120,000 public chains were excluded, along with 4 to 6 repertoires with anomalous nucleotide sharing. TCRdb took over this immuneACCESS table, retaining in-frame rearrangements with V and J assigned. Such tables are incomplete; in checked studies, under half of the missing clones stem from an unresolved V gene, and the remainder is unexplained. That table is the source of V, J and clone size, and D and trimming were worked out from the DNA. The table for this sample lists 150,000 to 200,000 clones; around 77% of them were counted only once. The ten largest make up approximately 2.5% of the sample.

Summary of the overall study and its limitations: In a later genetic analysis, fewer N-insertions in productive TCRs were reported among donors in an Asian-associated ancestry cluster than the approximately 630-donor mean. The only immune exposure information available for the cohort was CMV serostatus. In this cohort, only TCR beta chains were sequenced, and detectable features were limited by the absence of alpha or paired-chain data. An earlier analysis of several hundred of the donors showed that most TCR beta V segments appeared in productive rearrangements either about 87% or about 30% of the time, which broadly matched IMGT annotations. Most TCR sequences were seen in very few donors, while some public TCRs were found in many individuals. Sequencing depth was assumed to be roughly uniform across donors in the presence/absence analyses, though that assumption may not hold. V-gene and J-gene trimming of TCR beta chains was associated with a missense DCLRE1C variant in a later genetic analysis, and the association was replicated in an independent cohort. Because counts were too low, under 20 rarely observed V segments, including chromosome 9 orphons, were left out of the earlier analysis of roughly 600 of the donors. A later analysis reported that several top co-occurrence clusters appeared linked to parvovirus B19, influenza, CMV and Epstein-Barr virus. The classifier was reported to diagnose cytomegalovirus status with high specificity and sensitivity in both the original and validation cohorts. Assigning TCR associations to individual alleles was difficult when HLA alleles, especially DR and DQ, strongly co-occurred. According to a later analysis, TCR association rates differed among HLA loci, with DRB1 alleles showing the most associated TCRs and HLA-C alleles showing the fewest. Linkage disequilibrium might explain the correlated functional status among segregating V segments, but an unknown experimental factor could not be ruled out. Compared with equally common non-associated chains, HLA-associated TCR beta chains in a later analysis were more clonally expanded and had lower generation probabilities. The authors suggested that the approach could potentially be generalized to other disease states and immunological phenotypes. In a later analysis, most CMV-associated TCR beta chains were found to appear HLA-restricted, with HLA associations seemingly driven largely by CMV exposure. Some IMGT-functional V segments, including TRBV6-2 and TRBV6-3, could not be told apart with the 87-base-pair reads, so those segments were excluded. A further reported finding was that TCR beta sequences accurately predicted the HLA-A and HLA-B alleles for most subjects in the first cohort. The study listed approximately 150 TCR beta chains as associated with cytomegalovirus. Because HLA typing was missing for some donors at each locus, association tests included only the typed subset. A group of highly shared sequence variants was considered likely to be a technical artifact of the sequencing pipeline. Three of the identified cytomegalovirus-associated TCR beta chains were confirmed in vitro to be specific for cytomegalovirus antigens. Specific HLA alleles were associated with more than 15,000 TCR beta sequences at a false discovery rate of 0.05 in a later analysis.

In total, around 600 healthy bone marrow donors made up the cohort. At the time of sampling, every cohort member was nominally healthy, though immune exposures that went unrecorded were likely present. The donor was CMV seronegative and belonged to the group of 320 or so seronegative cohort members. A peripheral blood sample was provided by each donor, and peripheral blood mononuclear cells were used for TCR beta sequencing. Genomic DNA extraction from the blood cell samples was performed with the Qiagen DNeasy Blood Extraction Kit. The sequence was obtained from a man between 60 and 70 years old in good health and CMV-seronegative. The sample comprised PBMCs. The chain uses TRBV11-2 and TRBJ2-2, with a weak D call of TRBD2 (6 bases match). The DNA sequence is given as TGTGCCAGACCAGCGGGCACCGGGGAGCTGTTTTTT. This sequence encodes CARPAGTGELFF.